Presented here are 21 T cell receptor beta chains from one specimen sequenced in a study of blood T cell repertoires in COVID-19. The table came from immunoSEQ multiplex PCR; TCRdb's copy has only in-frame clones and leaves some out. This sample carries about 270,000 clones, around 93% of them seen once, and the ten largest clones take 2.5% to 3%. Source material: PBMCs or T cells enriched from blood (not recorded which). Receptors originate from a man aged 35-49 years who had been exposed to COVID-19.

The V gene is TRBV6-5, the J gene TRBJ1-1; weak D call: TRBD1 (5 bases). Trimming cost V 0 bases and J 6 bases, with 11 bases left between them. CDR3 size: 14 residues. Germline V gene sequence: CDR1 MNHEY, CDR2 SVGAGI. CDR3 loop: CASSYSGGGPEAFF. In DNA form, the CDR3 reads TGTGCCAGCAGTTACTCCGGCGGGGGTCCTGAAGCTTTCTTT.

The chain recombines TRBV5-4 with TRBJ2-7; D might be TRBD2 (5 bases). Germline V CDR1 and CDR2: SGHNT, YYREEE (reference sequence). The V gene lost 10 bases and the J gene lost 6 bases, with 23 bases spanning the gap. This CDR3 spans 14 amino acids. The CDR3 sequence: CAYRSGESPLEQYF. CDR3 nucleotide sequence: TGTGCCTACCGGAGCGGAGAATCCCCCCTCGAGCAGTACTTC.

The chain joins TRBV5-1 to TRBJ2-1; 14 bases fit TRBD2. This CDR3 is 15 amino acids long. Germline values: CDR1 SGHRS, CDR2 YFSETQ. V lost 7 bases, J lost 5 bases, and 5 bases stayed unmatched. CDR3 in amino acids: CASGLTSGRDNEQFF. The CDR3 nucleotides read TGCGCCAGCGGCCTGACTAGCGGGAGGGACAATGAGCAGTTCTTC.

The genes are TRBV27 and TRBJ2-5; TRBD2 matches at 11 bases. The germline CDR1 and CDR2 sequences are MNHEY and SMNVEV (reference sequence). The CDR3 runs to 15 residues. The ends lost 6 bases at V and 5 bases at J; junction bases unmatched: 8. CDR3 amino acids: CASRGTSGRGETQYF. CDR3 nucleotide sequence: TGTGCCAGCAGGGGTACTAGCGGGAGAGGCGAGACCCAGTACTTC.

This chain links TRBV27 with TRBJ1-2; a weak D match, TRBD1 (6 bases). Per the germline V gene, CDR1 is MNHEY and CDR2 is SMNVEV (reference sequence). The V end was cut by 5 bases, the J end by 2 bases, with 9 bases between. This CDR3 has 13 amino acids. The CDR3 loop reads CASSGTPNYGYTF. The DNA for the CDR3 is TGTGCCAGCAGTGGGACACCGAACTATGGCTACACCTTC.

CDR3 in amino acids: CAWTFGQRGEKLFF. CDR3 nucleotides: TGTGCCTGGACTTTCGGCCAAAGGGGTGAAAAACTGTTTTTT. V is TRBV30 and J is TRBJ1-4, with a possible D match to TRBD1 (5 bases). Germline CDR1 GTSNPN, CDR2 SVGIG (reference sequence). The CDR3 is made up of 14 amino acids. Trimming left V 4 bases short and J 7 bases short, with 16 bases between.

V and J are TRBV5-1 and TRBJ1-1; the match to TRBD1 covers 8 bases. The CDR3 runs to 16 residues. The ends lost 4 bases at V and 3 bases at J; junction bases unmatched: 11. Per the germline V gene, CDR1 is SGHRS and CDR2 is YFSETQ. The CDR3 region is CASSLRTGQVDTEAFF. CDR3 sequence (DNA): TGCGCCAGCAGCCTTCGGACAGGGCAGGTCGACACTGAAGCTTTCTTT.

The rearrangement joins TRBV6-6 to TRBJ2-7, with 11 bases aligning to TRBD1. CDR3 size: 14 residues. The trim removed 5 bases at V and 5 bases at J, leaving 5 bases unmatched. From germline, CDR1 is MNHNY and CDR2 SVGAGI (reference sequence). The CDR3 nucleotides are TGTGCCAGCAGTCAAGGGACAGGGGGGAACGAGCAGTACTTC. Protein: CASSQGTGGNEQYF.

This rearrangement joins TRBV27 to TRBJ2-5; 11 nucleotides line up with TRBD2. This CDR3 contains 16 residues. CDR1 MNHEY and CDR2 SMNVEV come from the germline V gene (reference sequence). J gave up 1 base and V 0 bases, and 1 base lay outside the gene matches. The DNA of the CDR3 is TGTGCCAGCAGTTTATCGACTAGCGGGGTCCAAGAGACCCAGTACTTC. This gives the protein CASSLSTSGVQETQYF.

This sequence joins TRBV3-1 (or the pseudogene TRBV3-2) and TRBJ1-6; TRBD1 matches 8 bases. The V and J ends lost 3 bases and 6 bases, in that order; junction bases with no gene match: 4. In germline, CDR1 is LGHDT, CDR2 YNNKEL (reference sequence). The CDR3 consists of 15 residues. The CDR3 region has the DNA TGTGCCAGCAGCCACCGTGGGACAGGTAATTCACCCCTCCACTTT. This encodes CASSHRGTGNSPLHF.

The J gene is TRBJ2-2, the V gene TRBV4-1; 9 bases match TRBD2. The ends lost 2 bases at V and 3 bases at J; junction bases unmatched: 13. This CDR3 contains 19 residues. From germline, CDR1 is MGHRA and CDR2 YSYEKL. For the CDR3, the DNA is TGCGCCAGCAGCCAACCTTATGTTATAGCGGGAGCCCACACCGGGGAGCTGTTTTTT. This gives the protein CASSQPYVIAGAHTGELFF.

The rearrangement links TRBV19 to TRBJ1-5, with TRBD1 as a possible D gene (5 bases). Trimming pared 3 bases from V and 6 bases from J, leaving 18 bases between. Germline V CDR1 and CDR2: LNHDA, SQIVND (reference sequence). The CDR3 runs 16 residues. CDR3 DNA: TGTGCCAGTAGTATGGAGACGGGGGTTAGTAGTCAGCCCCAGCATTTT. Encoded protein: CASSMETGVSSQPQHF.

This clone was counted a single time. The chain carries TRBV5-1 and TRBJ2-5, with 7 bases that match TRBD1. The CDR3 has 16 residues. CDR1 is SGHRS, CDR2 YFSETQ, per germline. J was trimmed by 2 bases and V by 0 bases; bases with no gene match: 7. The CDR3 is CASSLGSGTDQETQYF. The CDR3, as DNA: TGCGCCAGCAGCTTGGGGTCCGGGACAGATCAAGAGACCCAGTACTTC. The complete variable domain, with remaining parts taken from reference TRBV5-1 and TRBJ2-5, reads KAGVTQTPRYLIKTRGQQVTLSCSPISGHRSVSWYQQTPGQGLQFLFEYFSETQRNKGNFPGRFSGRQFSNSRSEMNVSTLELGDSALYLCASSLGSGTDQETQYFGPGTRLLVL.

The chain joins TRBV7-8 to TRBJ2-1; 10 bases line up with TRBD2. V dropped 4 bases and J dropped 5; count of bases not matched to a gene: 11. This CDR3 region has 17 residues. CDR1 is SGHVS and CDR2 is FQNEAQ in the germline V gene. CDR3 nucleotides: TGTGCCAGCAGCTCAAGCGGGAGGGGGTCTTGGGACAATGAGCAGTTCTTC. This codes for CASSSSGRGSWDNEQFF.

In this sample, this clone turned up once. The chain joins TRBV1 to TRBJ2-2; the DNA was not used to check the table's D call, TRBD2. TRBV1 is a recognized pseudogene. The CDR3 has 17 amino acids. CDR3 sequence reads: CTSSQDRVGSGFWELFF. In nucleotides, the CDR3 is TGCACCAGCAGCCAAGATCGGGTGGGAAGCGGTTTCTGGGAGCTGTTTTTT.

Concerning this clone itself: One end of the junction does not line up with germline, which may come from a read error. The genes are TRBV12-3 or TRBV12-4 and TRBJ2-5, with 8 bases matching TRBD1. CDR3 length: 11 amino acids. CDR3 DNA: TGTGCCAGCAGTTTAGGAGGGACAGGAAACTTC. This sequence encodes CASSLGGTGNF.

V gene TRBV5-1 combines with J gene TRBJ1-1; 8 bases line up with TRBD1. The CDR3 has 14 residues. In germline, CDR1 is SGHRS, CDR2 YFSETQ. With 6 bases clipped from V and 1 base from J, the junction kept 5 bases outside the gene matches. CDR3 nucleotide sequence: TGCGCCAGCACGGGACAGGTTCCGAACACTGAAGCTTTCTTT. It is translated as CASTGQVPNTEAFF. Complete variable domain (other parts from reference TRBV5-1 and TRBJ1-1): KAGVTQTPRYLIKTRGQQVTLSCSPISGHRSVSWYQQTPGQGLQFLFEYFSETQRNKGNFPGRFSGRQFSNSRSEMNVSTLELGDSALYLCASTGQVPNTEAFFGQGTRLTVV.

The V gene is TRBV7-9, the J gene TRBJ1-2, with TRBD1 matching over 8 bases. The CDR3 is made up of 14 amino acids. The V segment lost 3 bases and the J segment 7 bases; nucleotides outside the gene matches: 7. Per germline, CDR1 SEHNR and CDR2 FQNEAQ (reference sequence). The CDR3 sequence is CASSFTTGGFGYTF. The CDR3 DNA reads as TGTGCCAGCAGCTTTACTACAGGGGGATTTGGCTACACCTTC.

The table lists this clone with a count of one. The chain joins TRBV6-4 to TRBJ2-6; D may be TRBD1 (6 bases). The CDR3 is made up of 15 amino acids. Germline loops: CDR1 MRHNA, CDR2 SNTAGT. Trimming left V 4 bases short and J 0 bases short, with 7 bases between. The CDR3 region is CASSATGSGANVLTF. Written as DNA, the CDR3 is TGTGCCAGCAGTGCGACAGGCTCTGGGGCCAACGTCCTGACTTTC.

The chain employs TRBV18 and TRBJ2-7; a possible D gene is TRBD2 (6 bases). The CDR3 spans 14 residues. The V end was cut by 3 bases, the J end by 1 base, with 10 bases between. CDR1 is KGHSH and CDR2 is LQKENI in the germline V gene. CDR3 DNA sequence: TGTGCCAGCTCACCCGGGACTCAATCCTACGAGCAGTACTTC. Translation: CASSPGTQSYEQYF.

The gene calls are TRBV3-1 (or the pseudogene TRBV3-2) and TRBJ2-5; 8 nucleotides line up with TRBD2. Germline CDR1 is LGHDT and CDR2 is YNNKEL (reference sequence). Trimming took 4 bases from V and 5 from J; bases not matched to a gene: 3. This CDR3 contains 13 residues. CDR3 DNA sequence: TGTGCCAGCAGCCTCCGCGGGGGGGAGACCCAGTACTTC. The encoded protein is CASSLRGGETQYF.